A single TCR beta chain is shown here with its context. The data stem from a study of blood T cell repertoires in COVID-19. Data came from immunoSEQ multiplex PCR; TCRdb stores just in-frame clones and leaves some out. Of 35,000 to 50,000 clones detected, about 85% appear once; the ten largest clones hold around 13%. This CDR3 region has 15 residues. V was cut by 2 bases and J by 0 bases, with 9 bases left in between. Looked up from germline, CDR1 is MNHEY and CDR2 is SVGAGI. This chain joins TRBV6-5 and TRBJ2-3; D is perhaps TRBD2 (6 bases). Sequenced material: peripheral blood. This TCR was recovered from a human donor in a cohort sampled during active COVID-19. The CDR3 is CASSYGTPSTDTQYF. CDR3 DNA sequence: TGTGCCAGCAGTTACGGGACTCCTAGCACAGATACGCAGTATTTT.